This T cell receptor beta chain derives from a study of early T cells in non-severe SARS-CoV-2 infection (dated by TCRdb to the early 2020s). Study-wide context: Because TCR sequencing was done on bulk RNA from unsorted whole blood, the alpha and beta chains could not be paired.

This was a case-control study nested in a cohort of healthcare workers in London, UK, who had nasopharyngeal swab PCR tests and blood samples taken every week. Healthcare workers were enrolled in the week of the UK lockdown, from 23 to 31 March 2020, and were followed every week for up to roughly 15 weeks. Findings and caveats that apply to the study as a whole: VDJdb matching was skewed toward anti-spike CD8 responses, so virus-specific expansions were likely underestimated and private and CD4 specificities were missed.

This clonotype was seen at least ten times. It lacks a known antigen. Per-base qualities were not stored, and no clone one base away is much larger. Library preparation was by 5' RACE. Sequenced on a NextSeq 500. In the TCR library protocol, unique molecular identifiers were attached to individual cDNA molecules to correct for PCR bias and sequencing error. TCR alpha and beta chains were both sequenced, and the abundances of alpha and beta sequences in each sample were closely correlated with each other. The source study handled its data this way. Decombinator V4 was used to annotate the V gene, J gene and CDR3 of the TCR sequences. Expanded TCRs were defined as changing significantly between any two time points under a Poisson model with p below 0.0001. Abundances of TCRs were expressed as counts per million after normalisation to the total number of TCRs sequenced in each sample. VDJdb, accessed 1 November 2021, was searched for CMV, EBV and SARS-CoV-2 annotated TCRs, excluding TCRs annotated for multiple antigens. TCRdb trimmed the raw reads at Q25, called clones with MiXCR and kept productive beta chains. Rows matching on CDR3 protein sequence are summarized as one entry with the most common DNA and genes. None of the V and J calls come from the authors' own analysis; TCRdb made them. In this sample the table shows tens of thousands of distinct CDR3 sequences, 10% of which occur a single time. Around 6.3% of the sample belongs to the ten largest clones.

The sequence was collected from an adult who was a healthcare worker with PCR-confirmed SARS-CoV-2 infection or an uninfected control (not recorded which). Sequences were obtained from whole blood.

The DNA sequence reads TGCGCCAGCAGCCAAGACATGGAGGGGGCAAACGTCTATGGCTACACCTTC. Its amino acids are CASSQDMEGANVYGYTF. The V gene is TRBV4-3 and the J gene is TRBJ1-2; TRBD1 matches 7 bases in the middle. CDR1 and CDR2 are drawn from the germline V gene: LGHNA, YSLEER. Reading from cysteine to phenylalanine, the CDR3 counts 17 amino acids. Only the CDR3 DNA stays, 51 bases, in frame from base 1. Germline trimming amounts to 0 bases on V and 4 bases on J, with 11 as the count of junction bases outside the gene matches.